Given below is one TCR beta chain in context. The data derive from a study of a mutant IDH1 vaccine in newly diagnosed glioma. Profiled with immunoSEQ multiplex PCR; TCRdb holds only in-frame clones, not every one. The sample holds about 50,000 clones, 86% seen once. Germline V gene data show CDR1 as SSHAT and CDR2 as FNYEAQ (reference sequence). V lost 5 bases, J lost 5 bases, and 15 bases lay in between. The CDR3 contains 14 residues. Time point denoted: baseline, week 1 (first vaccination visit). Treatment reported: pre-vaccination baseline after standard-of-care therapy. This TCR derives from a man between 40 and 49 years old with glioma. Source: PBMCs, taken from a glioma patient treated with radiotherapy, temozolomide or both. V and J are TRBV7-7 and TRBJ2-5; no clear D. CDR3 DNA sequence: TGTGCCAGCAGCCCTACCGCCACGAGGGAGACCCAGTACTTC. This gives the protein CASSPTATRETQYF.